These T cell receptor beta chains were read from a single sample in a study of T cell responses to AZD1222 COVID-19 vaccine. Profiled with immunoSEQ multiplex PCR; TCRdb holds only in-frame clones, not every one. The table shows some 140,000 clones, with approximately 89% occurring only once. This sample comprised peripheral blood, obtained on day 0 of AZD1222 vaccination. The receptors shown here come from an adult in good health. CDR3s include the opening cysteine and the closing phenylalanine or tryptophan. The D gene is left open where the match is weak. Where a row states a size, it is once, few, many or the class of an expanded clone; other rows omit it.

CDR3: CASSERREKLFF; DNA: TGTGCCAGCAGTGAAAGGCGCGAAAAACTGTTTTTT; V: TRBV25-1; D: NA; size: NA; J: TRBJ1-4
CDR3: CASSRGWVAEETQYF; DNA: TGTGCCAGCAGCCGGGGGTGGGTGGCAGAAGAGACCCAGTACTTC; V: TRBV5-4; D: NA; size: NA; J: TRBJ2-5
CDR3: CASSETGGRGNQPQHF; DNA: TGTGCCAGCAGTGAGACAGGGGGAAGAGGCAATCAGCCCCAGCATTTT; V: TRBV6-1; D: TRBD1; size: NA; J: TRBJ1-5
CDR3: CASSRPGFNTDTQYF; DNA: TGTGCCAGCAGCCGGCCGGGATTTAACACAGATACGCAGTATTTT; V: TRBV6-2/TRBV6-3; D: NA; size: NA; J: TRBJ2-3
CDR3: CASSQEMTSRDTQYF; DNA: TGCGCCAGCAGCCAAGAGATGACTAGCCGGGATACGCAGTATTTT; V: TRBV4-1; D: TRBD2; size: NA; J: TRBJ2-3
CDR3: CASSYSIRLPGELFF; DNA: TGTGCCAGCAGTTACTCGATACGGTTACCCGGGGAGCTGTTTTTT; V: TRBV6-5; D: NA; size: NA; J: TRBJ2-2
CDR3: CASSPPTNTGELFF; DNA: TGTGCCAGCAGCCCCCCTACGAACACCGGGGAGCTGTTTTTT; V: TRBV9; D: NA; size: once; J: TRBJ2-2
CDR3: CASSQLPGDETQYF; DNA: TGCGCCAGCAGCCAGCTCCCGGGGGACGAGACCCAGTACTTC; V: TRBV5-1; D: NA; size: once; J: TRBJ2-5
CDR3: CASSQEGAGDTEAFF; DNA: TGCGCCAGCAGCCAAGAGGGGGCGGGGGACACTGAAGCTTTCTTT; V: TRBV4-1; D: NA; size: NA; J: TRBJ1-1
CDR3: CASGEGGYEQYF; DNA: TGTGCCAGCGGTGAAGGGGGTTACGAGCAGTACTTC; V: TRBV6-1; D: NA; size: NA; J: TRBJ2-7
CDR3: CASSFVRADTIYF; DNA: TGTGCCAGCAGTTTCGTCAGGGCCGACACCATATATTTT; V: TRBV12-3/TRBV12-4; D: NA; size: NA; J: TRBJ1-3
CDR3: CASSIRGSNLNEQFF; DNA: TGTGCCAGCAGCATCAGGGGATCTAATCTCAATGAGCAGTTCTTC; V: TRBV7-9; D: NA; size: NA; J: TRBJ2-1
CDR3: CASSSTGYYGYTF; DNA: TGTGCCAGCAGTTCGACAGGGTACTATGGCTACACCTTC; V: TRBV6-2/TRBV6-3; D: TRBD1; size: NA; J: TRBJ1-2
CDR3: CASSGTGGRNQPQHF; DNA: TGTGCCAGCAGCGGTACAGGGGGGCGTAATCAGCCCCAGCATTTT; V: TRBV6-2/TRBV6-3; D: TRBD1; size: NA; J: TRBJ1-5
CDR3: CASSWGQGTNTEAFF; DNA: TGTGCCAGCAGCTGGGGACAGGGGACGAACACTGAAGCTTTCTTT; V: TRBV7-8; D: TRBD1; size: NA; J: TRBJ1-1
CDR3: CSVSGPFSYEQYF; DNA: TGCAGCGTTAGCGGGCCTTTCTCCTACGAGCAGTACTTC; V: TRBV29-1; D: NA; size: NA; J: TRBJ2-7
CDR3: CASSQTSRETQYF; DNA: TGTGCCAGCAGTCAGACTAGCAGGGAGACCCAGTACTTC; V: TRBV27; D: TRBD2; size: NA; J: TRBJ2-5
CDR3: CASSRTSRRGTDTQYF; DNA: TGTGCCAGCAGCCGGACTAGCCGGCGGGGCACAGATACGCAGTATTTT; V: TRBV7-6; D: TRBD2; size: NA; J: TRBJ2-3
CDR3: CASSVFAGEQYF; DNA: TGTGCCAGCAGCGTCTTTGCGGGCGAGCAGTACTTC; V: TRBV9; D: NA; size: NA; J: TRBJ2-7
CDR3: CASSYSGLGNTGELFF; DNA: TGTGCCAGCAGTTACTCGGGACTGGGGAACACCGGGGAGCTGTTTTTT; V: TRBV6-5; D: NA; size: once; J: TRBJ2-2
CDR3: CASSLELAGTQYF; DNA: TGTGCCAGCAGCCTCGAACTAGCGGGTACGCAGTATTTT; V: TRBV7-2; D: TRBD2; size: NA; J: TRBJ2-3
CDR3: CASSQDLLAGGPRETQYF; DNA: TGTGCCAGCAGCCAAGATCTACTAGCGGGGGGGCCACGGGAGACCCAGTACTTC; V: TRBV4-2; D: TRBD2; size: NA; J: TRBJ2-5
CDR3: CASRTGSGGDTGELFF; DNA: TGCGCCAGCAGGACGGGGTCAGGTGGGGACACCGGGGAGCTGTTTTTT; V: TRBV4-1; D: NA; size: NA; J: TRBJ2-2
CDR3: CASSVVGSGANVLTF; DNA: TGTGCCAGCAGCGTAGTCGGCTCTGGGGCCAACGTCCTGACTTTC; V: TRBV9; D: NA; size: NA; J: TRBJ2-6
CDR3: CASSEAPGQGASPLHF; DNA: TGTGCCAGCAGTGAAGCCCCGGGACAGGGGGCCTCACCCCTCCACTTT; V: TRBV6-1; D: TRBD1; size: NA; J: TRBJ1-6
CDR3: CASSLWGGGETQYF; DNA: TGCGCCAGCAGCTTGTGGGGCGGAGGGGAGACCCAGTACTTC; V: TRBV5-1; D: NA; size: NA; J: TRBJ2-5
CDR3: CASSQDNYVETQYF; DNA: TGCGCCAGCAGCCAAGATAACTACGTTGAGACCCAGTACTTC; V: TRBV4-3; D: NA; size: NA; J: TRBJ2-5
CDR3: CASSQERLQNSPLHF; DNA: TGTGCCAGCAGCCAAGAAAGATTACAAAATTCACCCCTCCACTTT; V: TRBV4-2; D: NA; size: NA; J: TRBJ1-6
CDR3: CASSLNSEGLGGYTF; DNA: TGTGCCAGCAGCTTAAATTCGGAGGGGTTGGGTGGCTACACCTTC; V: TRBV7-3; D: NA; size: NA; J: TRBJ1-2
CDR3: CASSYRTENEKLFF; DNA: TGTGCCAGCAGTTACCGGACAGAGAATGAAAAACTGTTTTTT; V: TRBV6-2/TRBV6-3; D: NA; size: NA; J: TRBJ1-4
CDR3: CASSSRQALGAYEQYF; DNA: TGTGCCAGCAGCTCCCGTCAGGCACTAGGGGCCTACGAGCAGTACTTC; V: TRBV7-8; D: NA; size: NA; J: TRBJ2-7
CDR3: CASRPMGGSSYNEQFF; DNA: TGTGCCAGCAGACCCATGGGGGGGAGCTCCTACAATGAGCAGTTCTTC; V: TRBV14; D: TRBD2; size: NA; J: TRBJ2-1
CDR3: CASRGQAAGGYTF; DNA: TGTGCCAGCAGAGGACAGGCTGCGGGTGGCTACACCTTC; V: TRBV12-3/TRBV12-4; D: TRBD1; size: NA; J: TRBJ1-2
CDR3: CATSGAGGPRSTDTQYF; DNA: TGTGCCACCAGTGGGGCGGGGGGGCCTAGAAGCACAGATACGCAGTATTTT; V: TRBV24-1; D: TRBD2; size: NA; J: TRBJ2-3
CDR3: CAVRDSTNYGYTF; DNA: TGTGCCGTAAGGGACAGTACTAACTATGGCTACACCTTC; V: TRBV19; D: TRBD1; size: NA; J: TRBJ1-2
CDR3: CASGTRTGLDNEQFF; DNA: TGTGCTAGTGGTACCCGGACAGGGTTAGACAATGAGCAGTTCTTC; V: TRBV12-5; D: TRBD1; size: NA; J: TRBJ2-1
CDR3: CAISDRQETQYF; DNA: TGTGCCATCAGTGATCGACAAGAGACCCAGTACTTC; V: TRBV10-3; D: NA; size: NA; J: TRBJ2-5
CDR3: CATRDTTSGNTIYF; DNA: TGTGCCACCCGGGACACCACCTCTGGAAACACCATATATTTT; V: TRBV19; D: NA; size: few; J: TRBJ1-3
CDR3: CASSVGLAGDVGELFF; DNA: TGTGCCAGCAGCGTCGGACTAGCGGGAGACGTCGGGGAGCTGTTTTTT; V: TRBV9; D: TRBD2; size: NA; J: TRBJ2-2
CDR3: CATSSGGIYNSPLHF; DNA: TGTGCCACCAGTTCAGGGGGCATCTATAATTCACCCCTCCACTTT; V: TRBV15; D: TRBD1; size: NA; J: TRBJ1-6
CDR3: CASSFNGAQPQHF; DNA: TGTGCCAGCAGCTTTAATGGGGCCCAGCCCCAGCATTTT; V: TRBV7-2; D: NA; size: NA; J: TRBJ1-5
CDR3: CASSLEGGPYEQFF; DNA: TGTGCCAGCAGCTTGGAGGGGGGGCCTTATGAGCAGTTCTTC; V: TRBV7-9; D: NA; size: once; J: TRBJ2-1
CDR3: CASSFNRDSYEQYF; DNA: TGTGCCAGCAGCTTTAATCGGGACTCCTACGAGCAGTACTTC; V: TRBV5-5; D: NA; size: NA; J: TRBJ2-7
CDR3: CASSHGPVYNQPQHF; DNA: TGTGCCAGCAGCCATGGGCCTGTCTATAATCAGCCCCAGCATTTT; V: TRBV6-2/TRBV6-3; D: NA; size: NA; J: TRBJ1-5